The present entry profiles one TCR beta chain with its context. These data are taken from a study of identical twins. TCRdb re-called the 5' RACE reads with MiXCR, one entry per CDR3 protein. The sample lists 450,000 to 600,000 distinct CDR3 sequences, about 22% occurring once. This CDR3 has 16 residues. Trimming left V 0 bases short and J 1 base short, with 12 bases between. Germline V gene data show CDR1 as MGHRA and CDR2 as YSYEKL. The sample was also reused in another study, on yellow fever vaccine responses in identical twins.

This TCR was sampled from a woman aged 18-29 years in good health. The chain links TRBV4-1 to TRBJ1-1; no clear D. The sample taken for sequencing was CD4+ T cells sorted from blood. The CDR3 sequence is CASSQDPRPRNTEAFF. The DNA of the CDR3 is TGCGCCAGCAGCCAAGATCCCAGGCCTAGGAACACTGAAGCTTTCTTT.